The 27 T cell receptor beta chains below were found in one sample sequenced in a study of cytomegalovirus exposure and HLA in healthy donors (dated by TCRdb to 2016 to 2017). Library preparation used the immunoSEQ multiplex PCR assay. In TCRdb, the immuneACCESS table is reduced to in-frame sequences with V and J assigned. These tables do not hold every clone; where another copy was compared, an unresolved V gene accounts for under half, and the others remain unexplained. This sample has around 250,000 clones in its table, and 90% of those were observed once. In total, the top ten clones hold 0.37% of the sample. The sample consisted of PBMCs. The receptors originated from a woman aged 18-35 years in good health and CMV-seronegative.

The rearrangement uses TRBV6-5 and TRBJ2-7; 10 nucleotides line up with TRBD1. V was clipped by 6 bases and J by 3 bases; unmatched bases: 8. This CDR3 is built from 15 residues. Germline CDR1 and CDR2: MNHEY and SVGAGI. The CDR3 is CASRKPGTGDYEQYF. The CDR3 DNA is TGTGCCAGCAGGAAACCCGGGACAGGGGACTACGAGCAGTACTTC.

Here the CDR3 DNA reads TGTGCCAGCAACCGGGACAGGGATTCCTATGGCTACACCTTC. It is translated as CASNRDRDSYGYTF. The chain carries TRBV6-5 and TRBJ1-2; 9 bases are a match to TRBD1. The CDR3 covers 14 residues. V lost 7 bases, J lost 4 bases, and 7 bases stayed unmatched. Per germline, CDR1 MNHEY and CDR2 SVGAGI.

This clone has a single count. The gene calls are TRBV6-5 and TRBJ2-5, with 7 positions matching TRBD1. The CDR3 runs to 16 residues. Trimming cost V 4 bases and J 2 bases; bases outside gene matches: 10. Germline loops: CDR1 MNHEY, CDR2 SVGAGI. The CDR3 nucleotides read TGTGCCAGCAGTTCTCGTAACAGGGGCTCACAAGAGACCCAGTACTTC. Protein product: CASSSRNRGSQETQYF.

The gene calls are TRBV7-3 and TRBJ1-6; no definite D call. The CDR3 covers 15 residues. Germline CDR1 SGHTA, CDR2 FQGTGA. V was shortened by 0 bases and J by 7 bases, with 10 bases between the two germline ends. The CDR3 region is CASSLTGMGNSPLHF. For the CDR3, the DNA is TGTGCCAGCAGCTTAACCGGGATGGGGAATTCACCCCTCCACTTT.

This rearrangement joins TRBV5-1 to TRBJ2-3, with 16 bases aligning to TRBD2. The CDR3 length is 16 residues. The V gene end was trimmed by 7 bases and the J gene end by 5 bases; junction bases not matched to a gene: 7. Germline lookup yields CDR1 SGHRS and CDR2 YFSETQ. CDR3 amino acids: CASSGTSGGAGDTQYF. CDR3 nucleotides: TGCGCCAGCTCCGGGACTAGCGGGGGGGCCGGAGATACGCAGTATTTT.

The table lists this clone with a count of one. The V gene is TRBV28, the J gene TRBJ2-7, with D possibly being TRBD2 (6 bases). The CDR3 sequence is 16 residues long. In germline, CDR1 is MDHEN, CDR2 SYDVKM. V was shortened by 6 bases and J by 4 bases, with 22 bases between the two germline ends. This CDR3 reads CASRPPRPTREYEQYF. CDR3 bases: TGTGCCAGCAGACCCCCCCGACCGACTAGAGAGTACGAGCAGTACTTC.

The genes are TRBV10-3 and TRBJ1-1; 8 positions match TRBD1. The germline V gene has CDR1 ENHRY and CDR2 SYGVKD. Germline trimming cut 8 bases from V and 4 bases from J; bases unmatched to any gene: 6. The CDR3 spans 13 residues. The CDR3 sequence is CAIRTGSPTEAFF. In DNA, the CDR3 is TGTGCCATCCGGACAGGGAGTCCCACTGAAGCTTTCTTT.

V is TRBV18 and J is TRBJ2-1; D not certain. Trimming removed 3 bases from V and 5 bases from J, with 11 bases in between. This CDR3 comprises 14 residues. Germline V gives CDR1 KGHSH, CDR2 LQKENI. The CDR3 here is CASSPSQMNNEQFF. The CDR3 DNA reads as TGTGCCAGCTCACCGTCACAGATGAACAATGAGCAGTTCTTC.

The genes are TRBV2 and TRBJ1-5; TRBD1 is a possible D gene (5 bases). CDR3 length: 14 amino acids. Per germline, CDR1 SNHLY and CDR2 FYNNEI. Between the trimmed V and J ends, which lost 3 bases and 5 bases, there was a span of 11 bases. CDR3 bases: TGTGCCAGCAGTGAGGAGGGAGGGGATCAGCCCCAGCATTTT. Translated: CASSEEGGDQPQHF.

This chain uses TRBV27 with TRBJ2-4, with D perhaps matching TRBD2 (5 bases). CDR1 is MNHEY and CDR2 is SMNVEV in the germline V gene (reference sequence). Trimming stripped 7 bases from V and 8 bases from J, with 30 bases between. This CDR3 is built from 18 residues. The CDR3 DNA is TGTGCCAGCAATCCCGGGATTCGCTGGGATCCAAAAACCTACATTCAGTACTTC. Amino acids: CASNPGIRWDPKTYIQYF.

The chain has TRBV18 and TRBJ2-2; 7 bases map to TRBD1. J lost 1 base, V lost 3 bases, and 5 bases had no gene match. CDR3 length: 16 amino acids. Looked up from germline, CDR1 is KGHSH and CDR2 is LQKENI. This chain's CDR3 is CASSPGQIQNTGELFF. CDR3 DNA: TGTGCCAGCTCACCGGGACAGATCCAGAACACCGGGGAGCTGTTTTTT.

The chain is built from TRBV6-5 and TRBJ1-1; unclear D gene. CDR1 is MNHEY and CDR2 is SVGAGI in the germline V gene. The CDR3 runs to 13 residues. Trimming stripped 4 bases from V and 7 bases from J, with 13 bases between. CDR3 sequence reads: CASSFRELDEAFF. DNA of the CDR3: TGTGCCAGCAGTTTCCGGGAGCTAGATGAAGCTTTCTTT.

This clone was seen only a few times. This chain joins TRBV7-2 and TRBJ2-2; 9 bases are a match to TRBD1. Germline CDR1 and CDR2: SGHTA and FQGNSA. CDR3 length: 17 residues. J lost 5 bases, V lost 5 bases, and 12 bases had no gene match. This CDR3 is CASSLRPGQGKTGELFF. The DNA for the CDR3 is TGTGCCAGCAGCCTACGGCCGGGACAGGGTAAAACCGGGGAGCTGTTTTTT.

CDR3 nucleotide sequence: TGTGCCAGCAGTCGAGCCCCAGGGGGCACCGGGGAGCTGTTTTTT. This translates into CASSRAPGGTGELFF. The chain is built from TRBV2 and TRBJ2-2; 7 bases agree with TRBD1. Trimming cost V 5 bases and J 4 bases; bases outside gene matches: 7. The CDR3 runs to 15 residues. The germline gives CDR1 SNHLY, CDR2 FYNNEI.

This clone was observed a few times. V is TRBV7-9 and J is TRBJ1-2, with 11 bases lining up with TRBD1. In germline, CDR1 is SEHNR, CDR2 FQNEAQ (reference sequence). V lost 5 bases, J lost 3 bases, and 8 bases stayed unmatched. This CDR3 spans 16 amino acids. Here the CDR3 DNA reads TGTGCCAGCAGCCGACTCTTGGGACAGGGGGACTATGGCTACACCTTC. Encoded protein: CASSRLLGQGDYGYTF. The entire variable domain, with the rest obtained from reference TRBV7-9 and TRBJ1-2, is as follows: DTGVSQNPRHKITKRGQNVTFRCDPISEHNRLYWYRQTLGQGPEFLTYFQNEAQLEKSRLLSDRFSAERPKGSFSTLEIQRTEQGDSAMYLCASSRLLGQGDYGYTFGSGTRLTVV.

The J gene is TRBJ1-5, the V gene TRBV5-6, with TRBD1 identical over 7 bases. This CDR3 is built from 17 residues. Looked up from germline, CDR1 is SGHDT and CDR2 is YYEEEE. V dropped 4 bases and J dropped 0; count of bases not matched to a gene: 10. CDR3 bases: TGTGCCAGCAGCCCGTATTCCGGGACAGATAGCAATCAGCCCCAGCATTTT. It is translated as CASSPYSGTDSNQPQHF. Full variable domain (rest looked up from reference TRBV5-6 and TRBJ1-5): DAGVTQSPTHLIKTRGQQVTLRCSPKSGHDTVSWYQQALGQGPQFIFQYYEEEERQRGNFPDRFSGHQFPNYSSELNVNALLLGDSALYLCASSPYSGTDSNQPQHFGDGTRLSIL.

Notes on this clone: The junction does not match germline at one end; this may be a read error. This rearrangement joins TRBV4-2 to TRBJ1-4; 9 bases match TRBD1. The CDR3 runs to 14 residues. The germline V gene encodes CDR1 LGHNA and CDR2 YNFKEQ. The DNA of the CDR3 is TGTGCCAGCAGCCAGACGGACAGGGGTGAAAAACAGTTTTTT. Its translation: CASSQTDRGEKQFF.

The chain links TRBV2 to TRBJ2-1; 8 bases are a match to TRBD1. The germline CDR1 and CDR2 sequences are SNHLY and FYNNEI. J lost 10 bases, V lost 11 bases, and 10 bases had no gene match. The CDR3 is 12 residues long. This CDR3 reads CAGRQGLNEQFF. DNA for the CDR3: TGTGCCGGCCGACAGGGGCTCAACGAGCAGTTCTTC.

This rearrangement joins TRBV19 to TRBJ1-1; the D is unclear. Germline loops: CDR1 LNHDA, CDR2 SQIVND (reference sequence). This CDR3 region has 14 residues. V dropped 6 bases and J dropped 1 base, with 12 bases sitting between them. CDR3 amino acids: CASRLYRWNTEAFF. The CDR3 coding sequence is TGTGCCAGTAGGTTGTACAGATGGAACACTGAAGCTTTCTTT.

This clone is a singleton in its sample. The chain carries TRBV4-3 and TRBJ2-7, with D possibly matching TRBD1 (5 bases). The V end was cut by 0 bases, the J end by 0 bases, with 12 bases between. This CDR3 is built from 16 residues. Germline V gene data show CDR1 as LGHNA and CDR2 as YSLEER. CDR3 residues: CASSQDLGQPSYEQYF. As DNA, the CDR3 is TGCGCCAGCAGCCAAGATTTGGGGCAGCCCTCCTACGAGCAGTACTTC.

V and J are TRBV5-1 and TRBJ2-1, with a tentative D call TRBD1 (6 bases). CDR1 is SGHRS and CDR2 is YFSETQ in the germline V gene. This CDR3 is 15 amino acids long. Trimming removed 0 bases from V and 1 base from J, with 8 bases in between. This CDR3 is CASSLAQGSYNEQFF. In DNA, the CDR3 is TGCGCCAGCAGCTTGGCACAGGGATCCTACAATGAGCAGTTCTTC. Drawing the rest from reference TRBV5-1 and TRBJ2-1, the complete variable domain is KAGVTQTPRYLIKTRGQQVTLSCSPISGHRSVSWYQQTPGQGLQFLFEYFSETQRNKGNFPGRFSGRQFSNSRSEMNVSTLELGDSALYLCASSLAQGSYNEQFFGPGTRLTVL.

This clone was recorded once. The J gene is TRBJ1-5, the V gene TRBV18; 10 bases align to TRBD1. V trimming: 1 base; J trimming: 7 bases; junction bases outside the gene matches: 10. CDR1 KGHSH and CDR2 LQKENI come from the germline V gene. This CDR3 contains 17 residues. In nucleotides, the CDR3 is TGTGCCAGCTCACCACGACAGGGGGCTAGGTCTGAACAGCCCCAGCATTTT. Encoded protein: CASSPRQGARSEQPQHF.

This sequence joins TRBV27 and TRBJ2-1; TRBD1 matches 7 bases. CDR3 length: 13 residues. J lost 9 bases, V lost 6 bases, and 8 bases had no gene match. Germline CDR1 is MNHEY and CDR2 is SMNVEV (reference sequence). The CDR3: CASSPSTGTEQFF. The CDR3 coding sequence is TGTGCCAGCAGCCCCTCGACAGGGACTGAGCAGTTCTTC.

The genes are TRBV5-6 and TRBJ2-1; possible D gene TRBD1, 6 bases. The V gene's germline CDR1 is SGHDT and CDR2 YYEEEE. This CDR3 is built from 17 residues. V was trimmed by 2 bases and J by 0 bases, leaving 15 bases between them. CDR3 DNA: TGTGCCAGCAGCTTAATCCAGGGGTCGAGCTCCTACAATGAGCAGTTCTTC. It codes for CASSLIQGSSSYNEQFF.

The rearrangement joins TRBV13 to TRBJ2-2, with a tentative D call TRBD1 (5 bases). Trimming removed 5 bases from V and 8 bases from J, with 12 bases in between. The CDR3 consists of 13 residues. Germline V gene sequence: CDR1 PRHDT, CDR2 FYEKMQ (reference sequence). CDR3 amino acids: CASSLTNRGELFF. The CDR3 DNA reads TGTGCCAGCAGCCTCACTAACAGGGGGGAGCTGTTTTTT.

This rearrangement joins TRBV6-5 to TRBJ2-1; D might be TRBD2 (5 bases). Trimming removed 2 bases from V and 7 bases from J, with 12 bases in between. This CDR3 is 14 amino acids long. Germline V gives CDR1 MNHEY, CDR2 SVGAGI. CDR3 DNA: TGTGCCAGCAGTTACGATCTAGCTTCGAATGAGCAGTTCTTC. This codes for CASSYDLASNEQFF.

The chain joins TRBV5-1 to TRBJ2-5; D gene uncertain. The CDR3 is 16 residues long. Germline loops: CDR1 SGHRS, CDR2 YFSETQ. V lost 0 bases and J lost 1, with 13 bases in between. The CDR3 is CASSLVEPGPQETQYF. DNA of the CDR3: TGCGCCAGCAGCTTGGTAGAACCAGGTCCCCAAGAGACCCAGTACTTC.